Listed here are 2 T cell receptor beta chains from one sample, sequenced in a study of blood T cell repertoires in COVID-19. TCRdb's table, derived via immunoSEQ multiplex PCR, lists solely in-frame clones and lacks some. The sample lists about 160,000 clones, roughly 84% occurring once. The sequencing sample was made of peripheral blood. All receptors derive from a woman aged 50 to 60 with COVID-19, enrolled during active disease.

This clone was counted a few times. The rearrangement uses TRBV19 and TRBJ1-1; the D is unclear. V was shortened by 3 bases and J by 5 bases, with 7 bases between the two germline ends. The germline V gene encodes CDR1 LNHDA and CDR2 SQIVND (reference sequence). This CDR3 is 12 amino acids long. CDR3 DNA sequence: TGTGCCAGTAGTATCAGAGGTACTGAAGCTTTCTTT. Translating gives CASSIRGTEAFF. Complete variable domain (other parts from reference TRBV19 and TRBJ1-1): DGGITQSPKYLFRKEGQNVTLSCEQNLNHDAMYWYRQDPGQGLRLIYYSQIVNDFQKGDIAEGYSVSREKKESFPLTVTSAQKNPTAFYLCASSIRGTEAFFGQGTRLTVV.

DNA for the CDR3: TGCGCCAGCAGTGAGCCAAGCGGGGGGGCCTGGGAGCAGTTCTTC. Protein: CASSEPSGGAWEQFF. The V call is TRBV10-2, the J call TRBJ2-1, with TRBD2 matching 10 bases. CDR1 is WSHSY and CDR2 is SAAADI in the germline V gene. The length of the CDR3 is 15 residues. V was pared by 2 bases and J by 10 bases, with 8 bases of the junction left unmatched.